This T cell receptor (beta chain) was retrieved from a study of blood T cell repertoires in COVID-19. Study information: Acute-phase and convalescent COVID-19 samples originated in the United States, Italy and Spain. From T cells, B-cell-depleted T cells, or PBMCs came the material, which was cDNA or gDNA.

A COVID-19 case was met by exposed participants within 2 weeks before study entry. Authors' data handling: Estimated nucleated cell counts came from reference gene primer amplification. Clones were read by immunoSEQ multiplex PCR, and TCRdb kept only the in-frame ones, dropping some. That table furnishes V, J and clone size, whereas the DNA furnished D and trimming. The sample consists of around 140,000 clones, about 85% of them appearing once. Material: PBMCs or T cells enriched from blood (not recorded which). The sequence was collected from a woman in her 40s who had been exposed to COVID-19.

The CDR3 sequence: CASTLSSGSYNEQFF. DNA of the CDR3: TGTGCCAGTACCCTTTCTAGCGGATCGTACAATGAGCAGTTCTTC. The rearrangement uses TRBV19 and TRBJ2-1; 7 nucleotides line up with TRBD2. With V trimmed by 7 bases and J by 4 bases, 10 bases remained unmatched. In germline, CDR1 is LNHDA, CDR2 SQIVND (reference sequence). CDR3 length: 15 residues.